The 32 T cell receptor beta chains presented below share a single source sample, sequenced in a study of a mutant IDH1 vaccine in newly diagnosed glioma. Their antigen targets remain unknown. Time point denoted: week 23, last vaccination. It was 300 ug of mutant IDH1 20-mer peptide that made up each vaccine dose, given with topical imiquimod. Generated by immunoSEQ multiplex PCR, the TCRdb table keeps only in-frame clones and is missing some. In the table there are some 31,000 clones, approximately 80% of which are singletons. The sample in question was PBMCs, obtained from a glioma patient whose treatment included an IDH1 peptide vaccine. The receptors stem from a woman between 18 and 29 years old with glioma.

This clone was observed a single time. The chain employs TRBV6-1 and TRBJ2-7, with D perhaps TRBD1 or TRBD2 (5 bases each). Trimming removed 0 bases from V and 4 bases from J, with 10 bases in between. The CDR3 consists of 14 residues. The germline CDR1 and CDR2 sequences are MNHNS and SASEGT. CDR3 DNA sequence: TGTGCCAGCAGTGAAGCCGGGACCGGATACGAGCAGTACTTC. It is translated as CASSEAGTGYEQYF.

The rearrangement links TRBV4-1 to TRBJ1-5, with D unresolved. CDR3 size: 16 residues. Germline V gene sequence: CDR1 MGHRA, CDR2 YSYEKL. The V end lost 0 bases, the J end lost 6 bases, and 15 bases lay between the germline ends. The CDR3 sequence: CASSQDRETIGQPQHF. The CDR3 DNA reads as TGCGCCAGCAGCCAAGATCGTGAGACAATTGGTCAGCCCCAGCATTTT.

V is TRBV5-4 and J is TRBJ2-7; possibly TRBD1 for D (5 bases). This CDR3 is built from 12 residues. The V gene's germline CDR1 is SGHNT and CDR2 YYREEE (reference sequence). V lost 0 bases and J lost 7, with 8 bases in between. CDR3 sequence (DNA): TGTGCCAGCAGCTTGGGGGGCGCGGAGCAGTACTTC. Amino acids: CASSLGGAEQYF.

This clone was seen just once. The V gene is TRBV19, the J gene TRBJ2-7; no firm D call. Germline V CDR1 and CDR2: LNHDA, SQIVND (reference sequence). This CDR3 comprises 13 residues. V was pared by 5 bases and J by 5 bases, with 13 bases between. For the CDR3, the DNA is TGTGCCAGTAGTTCCACTCCACTTCACGAGCAGTACTTC. It codes for CASSSTPLHEQYF.

V is TRBV18 and J is TRBJ1-5; no firm D call. Germline CDR1 reads KGHSH; CDR2 reads LQKENI. The CDR3 has 15 residues. V was clipped by 3 bases and J by 0 bases, with 9 bases between them. The CDR3 here is CASSPKTDSNQPQHF. CDR3 in DNA: TGTGCCAGCTCACCGAAAACAGATAGCAATCAGCCCCAGCATTTT. The whole variable domain, remainder taken from reference TRBV18 and TRBJ1-5, is NAGVMQNPRHLVRRRGQEARLRCSPMKGHSHVYWYRQLPEEGLKFMVYLQKENIIDESGMPKERFSAEFPKEGPSILRIQQVVRGDSAAYFCASSPKTDSNQPQHFGDGTRLSIL.

A word on this clone: Germline and junction disagree at one end, which may indicate a read error. V gene TRBV28 combines with J gene TRBJ2-2; 7 nucleotides match TRBD1. CDR1 and CDR2 (germline): MDHEN, SYDVKM. This CDR3 is built from 15 residues. Here the CDR3 DNA reads TGTGCCAGCAGTATCGCCGGGACAGCCACCGGCGAGCTGTTTTTT. Translation gives CASSIAGTATGELFF.

This clone is a singleton in its sample. The chain combines TRBV5-4 with TRBJ2-5; D perhaps matches TRBD2 (5 bases). V dropped 0 bases and J dropped 7 bases, with 16 bases sitting between them. The CDR3 is 15 residues long. Germline values: CDR1 SGHNT, CDR2 YYREEE (reference sequence). CDR3 nucleotides: TGTGCCAGCAGCTTGGTGGCCGCTGGAGAGGGGACCCAGTACTTC. It encodes CASSLVAAGEGTQYF.

V usage is TRBV30 and J usage is TRBJ2-3, with 7 bases identical to TRBD2. Trimming at V came to 3 bases and at J to 4 bases, leaving 7 bases not matched to a gene. CDR3 size: 14 residues. CDR1 GTSNPN and CDR2 SVGIG come from the germline V gene (reference sequence). The CDR3 nucleotides read TGTGCCTGGAGGCAAAATGCGGGGGCAGATACGCAGTATTTT. Residues: CAWRQNAGADTQYF.

This chain connects TRBV10-3 to TRBJ1-1, with D perhaps TRBD1 (5 bases). Trimming cost V 5 bases and J 0 bases, with 13 bases left between them. CDR3 size: 15 residues. The germline V gene encodes CDR1 ENHRY and CDR2 SYGVKD. The chain's CDR3 is CAISSTANMNTEAFF. The CDR3 DNA reads as TGTGCCATCAGTTCGACAGCCAATATGAACACTGAAGCTTTCTTT.

This rearrangement joins TRBV2 to TRBJ2-1, with D unclear. CDR3 length: 16 amino acids. Trimming took off 5 bases at V and 4 bases at J, with 18 bases between the two ends. Germline V CDR1 and CDR2: SNHLY, FYNNEI. The CDR3 DNA reads TGTGCCAGCAGTCCAATGTTGGGCGGAGCATACAATGAGCAGTTCTTC. Protein: CASSPMLGGAYNEQFF.

CDR3 nucleotide sequence: TGTGCCAGCAGTCAACGGACGGGAAACACTGAAGCTTTCTTT. As protein: CASSQRTGNTEAFF. The gene calls are TRBV6-5 and TRBJ1-1; D not resolved. The CDR3 runs to 14 residues. Deletions cut 5 bases from V and 2 bases from J, with 12 bases between. From germline, CDR1 is MNHEY and CDR2 SVGAGI.

The chain combines TRBV13 with TRBJ2-7; no reliable D call. Per germline, CDR1 PRHDT and CDR2 FYEKMQ (reference sequence). The V and J ends lost 5 bases and 0 bases respectively, with 11 bases between them. CDR3 length equals 14 residues. Written as DNA, the CDR3 is TGTGCCAGCAGCCTTTCAGGTTACTCCTACGAGCAGTACTTC. Protein product: CASSLSGYSYEQYF.

V is TRBV29-1 and J is TRBJ1-1; 9 bases align to TRBD1. From germline, CDR1 is SQVTM and CDR2 ANQGSEA. The J segment lost 0 bases and the V segment lost 8 bases, leaving 4 bases of the junction unmatched. This CDR3 contains 13 residues. The CDR3 here is CSLWTGVNTEAFF. In DNA, the CDR3 is TGCAGCCTTTGGACAGGGGTGAACACTGAAGCTTTCTTT.

The J gene is TRBJ2-4, the V gene TRBV2; 7 nucleotides align to TRBD1. This CDR3 region has 16 residues. CDR1 SNHLY and CDR2 FYNNEI come from the germline V gene. With 6 bases clipped from V and 3 bases from J, the junction kept 11 bases outside the gene matches. The CDR3, as DNA: TGTGCCAGCAGGGGACAGACTCAGAATTACAAAAACATTCAGTACTTC. It encodes CASRGQTQNYKNIQYF.

The rearrangement joins TRBV5-1 to TRBJ2-5; weak D call: TRBD2 (6 bases). The V gene's germline CDR1 is SGHRS and CDR2 YFSETQ. The CDR3 loop spans 16 amino acids. V was cut by 0 bases and J by 5 bases, with 17 bases left in between. DNA for the CDR3: TGCGCCAGCAGCTTGGTTGCGTCGGGAGCCTGGGAGACCCAGTACTTC. Its translation is CASSLVASGAWETQYF. Full variable domain (outside the CDR3, taken from reference TRBV5-1 and TRBJ2-5): KAGVTQTPRYLIKTRGQQVTLSCSPISGHRSVSWYQQTPGQGLQFLFEYFSETQRNKGNFPGRFSGRQFSNSRSEMNVSTLELGDSALYLCASSLVASGAWETQYFGPGTRLLVL.

The rearrangement joins TRBV6-1 to TRBJ2-7, with D possibly being TRBD2 (6 bases). The CDR3 runs to 16 residues. The germline gives CDR1 MNHNS, CDR2 SASEGT. Trimming took 2 bases from V and 0 from J, leaving 14 bases between them. The CDR3 protein is CASSEKAGFISYEQYF. CDR3 DNA: TGTGCCAGCAGTGAAAAAGCGGGCTTCATCTCCTACGAGCAGTACTTC.

The gene calls are TRBV18 and TRBJ1-2; 8 bases agree with TRBD1. Unmatched junction bases numbered 5, after V lost 5 bases and J lost 3 bases. The germline V gene encodes CDR1 KGHSH and CDR2 LQKENI. CDR3 size: 14 residues. CDR3 coding DNA: TGTGCCAGCTCAACAACAGGGGGGGACTATGGCTACACCTTC. Translated: CASSTTGGDYGYTF.

This clone was seen a single time. The genes are TRBV19 and TRBJ2-1; D tentatively fits TRBD1 or TRBD2 (5 bases each). The length of the CDR3 is 15 residues. Per the germline V gene, CDR1 is LNHDA and CDR2 is SQIVND (reference sequence). Trimming removed 5 bases at V and 9 bases at J, with 20 bases between. In DNA, the CDR3 is TGTGCCAGTAGTGCCCCCGGGACCTACCCCGGTGAGCAGTTCTTC. Translated, it gives CASSAPGTYPGEQFF.

The rearrangement joins TRBV7-2 to TRBJ2-4; no clear D. The CDR3 sequence is 18 residues long. The ends were cut back, 4 bases at V and 0 bases at J, with 19 bases in the middle. Germline V CDR1 and CDR2: SGHTA, FQGNSA. The CDR3: CASSSALLNSPAKNIQYF. In DNA form, the CDR3 reads TGTGCCAGCAGCTCCGCCCTCTTAAACTCACCAGCCAAAAACATTCAGTACTTC.

The chain has TRBV4-1 and TRBJ1-3, with unresolved D. The V end lost 4 bases, the J end lost 7 bases, and 20 bases lay between the germline ends. Germline lookup yields CDR1 MGHRA and CDR2 YSYEKL. The CDR3 loop spans 16 amino acids. CDR3 nucleotides: TGCGCCAGCAGCCGGGTTGACCCTTTAATCGGGAACACCATATATTTT. It encodes CASSRVDPLIGNTIYF.

The chain recombines TRBV14 with TRBJ1-1, with D possibly TRBD1 on 5 matching bases. V was shortened by 3 bases and J by 4 bases, with 9 bases between the two germline ends. Germline CDR1 reads SGHDN; CDR2 reads FVKESK. CDR3 length: 13 residues. The CDR3 DNA sequence: TGTGCCAGCAGCCAGGGGGTAGGCACTGAAGCTTTCTTT. This sequence encodes CASSQGVGTEAFF. The variable domain in full, with the rest retrieved from reference TRBV14 and TRBJ1-1, is EAGVTQFPSHSVIEKGQTVTLRCDPISGHDNLYWYRRVMGKEIKFLLHFVKESKQDESGMPNNRFLAERTGGTYSTLKVQPAELEDSGVYFCASSQGVGTEAFFGQGTRLTVV.

The chain is built from TRBV18 and TRBJ2-5; perhaps TRBD1 as D (6 bases). V was shortened by 1 base and J by 5 bases, with 11 bases between the two germline ends. The CDR3 spans 14 residues. Germline V gives CDR1 KGHSH, CDR2 LQKENI. The CDR3, as DNA: TGTGCCAGCTCACCACGTGTGGGGGCGGAGACCCAGTACTTC. Translation: CASSPRVGAETQYF.

The V gene is TRBV15, the J gene TRBJ1-6, with D uncertain. Between the trimmed V and J ends, which lost 6 bases and 7 bases, there was a span of 16 bases. The CDR3 spans 15 residues. From germline, CDR1 is LNHNV and CDR2 YYDKDF (reference sequence). The CDR3 DNA follows: TGTGCCACCAGGTTAGCACGGGGTGGAAATTCACCCCTCCACTTT. Amino acids: CATRLARGGNSPLHF.

The CDR3 region has the DNA TGTGCCAGCAGCCAAGATATCATAACGGCGAACACCGGGGAGCTGTTTTTT. Translated, it gives CASSQDIITANTGELFF. The rearrangement links TRBV14 to TRBJ2-2; D not resolved. The CDR3 is made up of 17 amino acids. Looked up from germline, CDR1 is SGHDN and CDR2 is FVKESK. V lost 0 bases, J lost 0 bases, and 11 bases lay in between.

This chain uses TRBV5-1 with TRBJ1-1; D uncertain. Germline loops: CDR1 SGHRS, CDR2 YFSETQ. CDR3 length equals 13 residues. V was cut by 4 bases and J by 4 bases, with 11 bases left in between. Written as DNA, the CDR3 is TGCGCCAGCAGCCTTGCGTTTTCCACTGAAGCTTTCTTT. Translation gives CASSLAFSTEAFF. Variable domain in full (rest from reference TRBV5-1 and TRBJ1-1): KAGVTQTPRYLIKTRGQQVTLSCSPISGHRSVSWYQQTPGQGLQFLFEYFSETQRNKGNFPGRFSGRQFSNSRSEMNVSTLELGDSALYLCASSLAFSTEAFFGQGTRLTVV.

This chain uses TRBV5-4 with TRBJ2-1; 11 bases line up with TRBD2. V trimming: 3 bases; J trimming: 0 bases; junction bases outside the gene matches: 2. The CDR3 has 16 amino acids. CDR1 and CDR2 (germline): SGHNT, YYREEE (reference sequence). CDR3 in DNA: TGTGCCAGCAGCTCTACTAGCGGGGGCTCCTACAATGAGCAGTTCTTC. As protein: CASSSTSGGSYNEQFF.

The J gene is TRBJ1-2, the V gene TRBV5-4, with D unresolved. CDR1 is SGHNT, CDR2 YYREEE, per germline (reference sequence). V was clipped by 4 bases and J by 5 bases, with 15 bases between them. The CDR3 spans 14 residues. The DNA for the CDR3 is TGTGCCAGCAGCGCGCCCCCCGTGGAGTATGGCTACACCTTC. This gives the protein CASSAPPVEYGYTF. The variable domain in full, with the rest retrieved from reference TRBV5-4 and TRBJ1-2, is ETGVTQSPTHLIKTRGQQVTLRCSSQSGHNTVSWYQQALGQGPQFIFQYYREEENGRGNFPPRFSGLQFPNYSSELNVNALELDDSALYLCASSAPPVEYGYTFGSGTRLTVV.

CDR3 in amino acids: CASSRGQGVNTEAFF. CDR3 coding DNA: TGCGCCAGCAGTCGCGGTCAGGGGGTGAACACTGAAGCTTTCTTT. V and J are TRBV5-1 and TRBJ1-1; TRBD1 matches 7 bases. CDR1 is SGHRS, CDR2 YFSETQ, per germline. Losses at the gene ends were 5 bases for V and 0 bases for J; bases not matched to a gene: 7. The CDR3 consists of 15 residues.

The J gene is TRBJ1-2, the V gene TRBV5-4; D possibly corresponds to TRBD1 (5 bases). This CDR3 comprises 13 residues. The germline V gene has CDR1 SGHNT and CDR2 YYREEE (reference sequence). Trimming removed 4 bases from V and 3 bases from J, with 10 bases in between. CDR3: CASSLGGDYGYTF. CDR3 nucleotide sequence: TGTGCCAGCAGCCTCGGGGGAGACTATGGCTACACCTTC.

Concerning this clone itself: Compared with germline, one end of the junction differs, possibly owing to a read error. V gene TRBV15 combines with J gene TRBJ1-6; 7 bases align to TRBD1. CDR1 is LNHNV and CDR2 is YYDKDF in the germline V gene (reference sequence). This CDR3 contains 14 residues. CDR3 sequence: CATSRDHDLRQGAF. DNA for the CDR3: TGTGCCACCAGCAGAGACCACGACCTCCGACAGGGCGCTTTT.

This clone has a handful of counts. The rearrangement links TRBV27 to TRBJ1-1; TRBD1 is a possible D gene (5 bases). CDR3 size: 15 residues. Germline CDR1 reads MNHEY; CDR2 reads SMNVEV (reference sequence). Trimming shortened V by 0 bases and J by 0 bases, and 8 bases separated the two germline ends. The CDR3 is CASSLSGHLNTEAFF. The DNA for the CDR3 is TGTGCCAGCAGTTTATCAGGACACCTGAACACTGAAGCTTTCTTT.

This chain links TRBV10-3 with TRBJ2-3; possibly TRBD1 for D (7 bases). Germline lookup yields CDR1 ENHRY and CDR2 SYGVKD. The CDR3 is 15 residues long. V shed 6 bases and J shed 2 bases, with 15 bases lying between them. CDR3: CAIRIGGGATDTQYF. DNA of the CDR3: TGTGCCATCAGAATAGGGGGCGGGGCCACAGATACGCAGTATTTT.